Following are 9 T cell receptor beta chains from one sample sequenced in a study of control samples from healthy donors and cancer patients. Profiled with immunoSEQ multiplex PCR; TCRdb holds only in-frame clones, not every one. In the table there are 60,000 to 65,000 clones, approximately 85% of which are singletons. The specimen sequenced was blood. These receptor sequences come from a man in his forties or fifties in good health.

The chain carries TRBV7-3 and TRBJ2-7; the D gene is possibly TRBD2 (6 bases). Trimming pared 2 bases from V and 6 bases from J, leaving 17 bases between. CDR3 length: 15 amino acids. The germline V gene encodes CDR1 SGHTA and CDR2 FQGTGA. Here the CDR3 reads CASSLLGGVQGEQYF. The CDR3 nucleotides read TGTGCCAGCAGCTTATTGGGCGGGGTGCAGGGCGAGCAGTACTTC. The full variable domain, with the rest looked up from reference TRBV7-3 and TRBJ2-7, is GAGVSQTPSNKVTEKGKYVELRCDPISGHTALYWYRQSLGQGPEFLIYFQGTGAADDSGLPNDRFFAVRPEGSVSTLKIQRTERGDSAVYLCASSLLGGVQGEQYFGPGTRLTVT.

This chain links TRBV19 with TRBJ1-4; weak D call: TRBD1 (6 bases). Trimming took off 8 bases at V and 7 bases at J, with 14 bases between the two ends. CDR3 length: 13 residues. Germline CDR1 is LNHDA and CDR2 is SQIVND (reference sequence). The CDR3 protein is CASRGRRSEKLFF. For the CDR3, the DNA is TGTGCCAGTCGGGGGCGCCGGAGTGAAAAACTGTTTTTT.

V usage is TRBV4-3 and J usage is TRBJ1-1; D remains ambiguous. The CDR3 spans 14 residues. CDR1 and CDR2 from the germline V gene are LGHNA and YSLEER. The V gene lost 4 bases and the J gene lost 0 bases, with 9 bases spanning the gap. The CDR3 protein is CASSPRSMNTEAFF. CDR3 bases: TGCGCCAGCAGCCCACGGTCCATGAACACTGAAGCTTTCTTT.

The chain has TRBV11-1 and TRBJ1-5; D ambiguous. The V gene lost 3 bases and the J gene lost 5 bases, with 8 bases spanning the gap. There are 13 residues in the CDR3. Germline-derived CDR1 and CDR2 are SGHAT and FQDESV (reference sequence). CDR3 sequence reads: CASSLAGDQPQHF. DNA of the CDR3: TGTGCCAGCAGCTTGGCAGGCGATCAGCCCCAGCATTTT.

V usage is TRBV7-9 and J usage is TRBJ1-5; D not certain. In germline, CDR1 is SEHNR, CDR2 FQNEAQ (reference sequence). The V gene lost 1 base and the J gene lost 2 bases, with 15 bases spanning the gap. The CDR3 extends over 17 amino acids. DNA of the CDR3: TGTGCCAGCAGCTTAGATTTAAGCGGGCGCGGCAATCAGCCCCAGCATTTT. This encodes CASSLDLSGRGNQPQHF.

V and J are TRBV28 and TRBJ2-5; 7 positions match TRBD1. Trimming cost V 7 bases and J 2 bases; bases outside gene matches: 10. The CDR3 runs 15 residues. The V gene's germline CDR1 is MDHEN and CDR2 SYDVKM. In nucleotides, the CDR3 is TGTGCCAGCACCAAAAGGACAGGTCTACAAGAGACCCAGTACTTC. This gives the protein CASTKRTGLQETQYF. Complete variable domain (other parts from reference TRBV28 and TRBJ2-5): DVKVTQSSRYLVKRTGEKVFLECVQDMDHENMFWYRQDPGLGLRLIYFSYDVKMKEKGDIPEGYSVSREKKERFSLILESASTNQTSMYLCASTKRTGLQETQYFGPGTRLLVL.

This chain links TRBV30 with TRBJ2-3, with unresolved D. Germline CDR1 is GTSNPN and CDR2 is SVGIG (reference sequence). V dropped 3 bases and J dropped 3 bases, with 10 bases sitting between them. CDR3 size: 13 residues. This CDR3 reads CAWSPSRTDTQYF. The CDR3 nucleotides are TGTGCCTGGAGCCCCAGTCGTACAGATACGCAGTATTTT.

The rearrangement links TRBV28 to TRBJ2-7, with D possibly being TRBD1 or TRBD2 (6 bases each). This CDR3 region has 12 residues. In germline, CDR1 is MDHEN, CDR2 SYDVKM. V lost 2 bases, J lost 10 bases, and 12 bases lay in between. In nucleotides, the CDR3 is TGTGCCAGCAGTTTAAGGGGGGTACACCAGTACTTC. This translates into CASSLRGVHQYF.

The CDR3 spells CASSPRLAVRPLNEQFF. CDR3 nucleotide sequence: TGTGCCAGCAGCCCCCGACTAGCGGTTCGACCTCTCAATGAGCAGTTCTTC. The V call is TRBV7-6, the J call TRBJ2-1, with TRBD2 matching 9 bases. Trimming at V came to 5 bases and at J to 6 bases, leaving 14 bases not matched to a gene. CDR1 and CDR2 from the germline V gene are SGHVS and FNYEAQ. The CDR3 is 17 residues long. Full variable domain (rest looked up from reference TRBV7-6 and TRBJ2-1): GAGVSQSPRYKVTKRGQDVALRCDPISGHVSLYWYRQALGQGPEFLTYFNYEAQQDKSGLPNDRFSAERPEGSISTLTIQRTEQRDSAMYRCASSPRLAVRPLNEQFFGPGTRLTVL.